The entry below gives a single T cell receptor (beta chain) sequence along with its context. This clone has only one observation. Its antigen has not been determined. Base qualities were left out, and no much larger clone turns up one base away. At one collaborating source in Seattle, patients were enrolled during active infection and were followed longitudinally through the course of disease. Whole blood was collected in K2EDTA tubes by collaborating institutions according to the institutions' own protocols. For TCRbeta analysis, collaborator samples were shipped as frozen whole blood, as isolated PBMCs, or as DNA extracted from either sample type. The sample is drawn from a study of blood T cell repertoires in COVID-19 (TCRdb year 2020). Some background on the complete study: Samples from collaborators originated in the United States, Italy and Spain and spanned both the acute and convalescent phases of COVID-19. The material from the prospective study consisted of cDNA or gDNA derived from T cells, B-cell-depleted T cells, or PBMCs. The dataset comprised deeply sampled blood TCRbeta repertoires from subjects exposed to, actively infected with, or recovered from COVID-19. The repertoires were released in a freely available public database intended as a resource for research on the immune response to SARS-CoV-2. The samples were drawn from two sources: the first 160 participants of the ongoing ImmuneRACE study, and 1,254 subjects contributed by 6 global collaborators. A de-identified subject ID, COVID-19 status, age in years and sex were almost always included in the sample metadata. Where HLA class I and class II types were available, the types were taken from metadata supplied by the sample provider, not from assay-based typing.

General conclusions and limits of the study: Clinical and demographic metadata were provided uncurated, with the amount varying by source and participant.

The immunoSEQ Assay, a bias-controlled multiplex PCR, was used to amplify TCRbeta CDR3 regions from genomic DNA. In the source study's methods: The number of nucleated cells in each sample was estimated by amplification of reference gene primers within the assay. To quantify the absolute abundance of each unique TCRbeta CDR3 rearrangement, sequence reads were collapsed and filtered. For each sample, productive Simpson clonality was calculated by taking the square root of Simpson's diversity index across productive rearrangements. Here the immuneACCESS table is served through TCRdb, limited to in-frame sequences with V and J called. Missing clones are a known gap in these copies; in checked studies unresolved V genes cover under half, and the rest lacks a known reason. V, J and clone size derive from that table, while D and trimming were established from the DNA sequence. Across this sample there are under 50,000 clones, with just over 90% seen only once. Of the sample, approximately 1% falls within the top ten clones.

Looking up the germline V gene yields CDR1 MDHEN and CDR2 SYDVKM. Inclusive of the bounding cysteine and phenylalanine, the CDR3 is 15 residues long. Only CDR3 DNA remains: 45 bases, in frame from the first base. The junction carries 13 bases between V and J, which are trimmed by 7 bases and 0 bases respectively. The chain couples TRBV28 to TRBJ1-5; a confident D gene designation cannot be given. This clonotype was sampled from a man in his 60s with COVID-19, enrolled during active disease. Sequencing was carried out using peripheral blood. CDR3 reads: CASIGRTHSNQPQHF. Read as DNA, the sequence is TGTGCCAGCATCGGCAGGACTCATAGCAATCAGCCCCAGCATTTT. The CDR3, completed at both ends by the reference TRBV28 and TRBJ1-5 genes, gives the full variable domain DVKVTQSSRYLVKRTGEKVFLECVQDMDHENMFWYRQDPGLGLRLIYFSYDVKMKEKGDIPEGYSVSREKKERFSLILESASTNQTSMYLCASIGRTHSNQPQHFGDGTRLSIL.